These T cell receptor beta chains were read from a single sample in a study of beta chain features in type 1 diabetes. Clones were sequenced by immunoSEQ multiplex PCR, and TCRdb holds only the in-frame ones, with some missing. This table has approximately 730,000 clones, roughly 12% appearing once. The material sequenced was naive CD4+ T cells from blood. These receptors were taken from a man aged 18 to 35 with type 1 diabetes. CDR3s include the opening cysteine and the closing phenylalanine or tryptophan. A D gene is named only where the DNA matches it firmly. Clone sizes are given selectively: once, few, many, or a class where the clone is expanded.

J gene: TRBJ1-4; clone size: few; D gene: -; V gene: TRBV7-2; CDR3 protein: CASSLDPGEKLFF; CDR3 DNA: TGTGCCAGCAGCTTAGATCCGGGCGAAAAACTGTTTTTT
J gene: TRBJ1-5; clone size: -; D gene: -; V gene: TRBV18; CDR3 protein: CASSDWGRELSQHF; CDR3 DNA: TGTGCCAGCTCCGATTGGGGGAGAGAGTTGTCCCAGCATTTT
J gene: TRBJ1-2; clone size: few; D gene: TRBD1; V gene: TRBV4-1; CDR3 protein: CASSQEQGGYGYTF; CDR3 DNA: TGCGCCAGCAGCCAAGAACAAGGGGGCTACGGCTACACCTTC
J gene: TRBJ1-2; clone size: few; D gene: -; V gene: TRBV10-3; CDR3 protein: CAISESEGSYGYTF; CDR3 DNA: TGTGCCATCAGTGAGTCGGAGGGGTCTTATGGCTACACCTTC
J gene: TRBJ2-2; clone size: -; D gene: TRBD1; V gene: TRBV6-5; CDR3 protein: CASRTGGSDGELFF; CDR3 DNA: TGTGCCAGCAGGACAGGGGGATCCGACGGGGAGCTGTTTTTT
J gene: TRBJ2-5; clone size: few; D gene: -; V gene: TRBV11-1; CDR3 protein: CASSFGQGQETQYF; CDR3 DNA: TGTGCCAGCAGCTTCGGTCAGGGCCAGGAGACCCAGTACTTC
J gene: TRBJ1-2; clone size: -; D gene: -; V gene: TRBV4-1; CDR3 protein: CASSQDPEPVQYRGYTF; CDR3 DNA: TGCGCCAGCAGCCAAGATCCGGAACCGGTACAATACCGTGGCTACACCTTC
J gene: TRBJ2-3; clone size: -; D gene: -; V gene: TRBV29-1; CDR3 protein: CSVVGSTDTQYF; CDR3 DNA: TGCAGCGTTGTTGGGAGCACAGATACGCAGTATTTT
J gene: TRBJ1-4; clone size: few; D gene: -; V gene: TRBV10-3; CDR3 protein: CAISLEGREKLFF; CDR3 DNA: TGTGCCATCAGCTTGGAAGGACGCGAAAAACTGTTTTTT
J gene: TRBJ2-2; clone size: -; D gene: -; V gene: TRBV18; CDR3 protein: CASSPGQNTGELFF; CDR3 DNA: TGTGCCAGCTCACCCGGACAGAACACCGGGGAGCTGTTTTTT
J gene: TRBJ1-5; clone size: -; D gene: -; V gene: TRBV7-8; CDR3 protein: CASSYTGYSNQPQHF; CDR3 DNA: TGTGCCAGCAGCTACACAGGATATAGCAATCAGCCCCAGCATTTT
J gene: TRBJ1-1; clone size: few; D gene: TRBD1; V gene: TRBV18; CDR3 protein: CASSPGTGANTEAFF; CDR3 DNA: TGTGCCAGCTCACCTGGGACAGGAGCGAACACTGAAGCTTTCTTT
J gene: TRBJ1-2; clone size: -; D gene: -; V gene: TRBV18; CDR3 protein: CASSPATAYGYTF; CDR3 DNA: TGTGCCAGCTCACCAGCGACCGCTTATGGCTACACCTTC
J gene: TRBJ2-1; clone size: few; D gene: TRBD1; V gene: TRBV27; CDR3 protein: CASSFLDRAGNEQFF; CDR3 DNA: TGTGCCAGCAGTTTCTTGGACAGGGCTGGGAATGAGCAGTTCTTC
J gene: TRBJ1-5; clone size: few; D gene: -; V gene: TRBV10-3; CDR3 protein: CAIKGAGDQPQHF; CDR3 DNA: TGTGCCATCAAAGGGGCAGGGGACCAGCCCCAGCATTTT
J gene: TRBJ2-7; clone size: few; D gene: TRBD1; V gene: TRBV6-6; CDR3 protein: CASNLGQGDYEQYF; CDR3 DNA: TGTGCCAGCAACTTGGGACAGGGGGATTACGAGCAGTACTTC
J gene: TRBJ2-5; clone size: -; D gene: -; V gene: TRBV5-1; CDR3 protein: CASSLVTDDPTETQYF; CDR3 DNA: TGCGCCAGCAGCTTGGTTACGGACGACCCCACGGAGACCCAGTACTTC
J gene: TRBJ2-5; clone size: -; D gene: TRBD1; V gene: TRBV28; CDR3 protein: CATTRTGYPETQYF; CDR3 DNA: TGTGCCACTACAAGGACAGGGTACCCGGAGACCCAGTACTTC
J gene: TRBJ1-5; clone size: -; D gene: TRBD1; V gene: TRBV30; CDR3 protein: CAWSLGTGVRRDSNQPQHF; CDR3 DNA: TGTGCCTGGAGTTTAGGGACAGGGGTGAGGAGGGACAGCAATCAGCCCCAGCATTTT
J gene: TRBJ2-3; clone size: few; D gene: TRBD1; V gene: TRBV30; CDR3 protein: CAWTSGGSTDTQYF; CDR3 DNA: TGTGCCTGGACCTCAGGGGGCAGCACAGATACGCAGTATTTT
J gene: TRBJ2-7; clone size: -; D gene: -; V gene: TRBV5-4; CDR3 protein: CASSSRQEPYEQYF; CDR3 DNA: TGTGCCAGCAGCTCCCGACAGGAACCCTACGAGCAGTACTTC
J gene: TRBJ1-3; clone size: -; D gene: -; V gene: TRBV5-1; CDR3 protein: CASSLEGGNTIYF; CDR3 DNA: TGCGCCAGCAGCTTGGAGGGTGGAAACACCATATATTTT
J gene: TRBJ2-2; clone size: -; D gene: TRBD2; V gene: TRBV7-6; CDR3 protein: CASSQQPGLGFGELFF; CDR3 DNA: TGTGCCAGCAGCCAGCAGCCGGGACTAGGGTTCGGGGAGCTGTTTTTT
J gene: TRBJ2-2; clone size: -; D gene: -; V gene: TRBV25-1; CDR3 protein: CASSEGVFANTGELFF; CDR3 DNA: TGTGCCAGCAGTGAAGGGGTGTTCGCGAACACCGGGGAGCTGTTTTTT
J gene: TRBJ1-1; clone size: -; D gene: -; V gene: TRBV5-1; CDR3 protein: CASSLGAGVGVNTEAFF; CDR3 DNA: TGCGCCAGCAGCTTGGGAGCCGGTGTTGGAGTGAACACTGAAGCTTTCTTT
J gene: TRBJ1-5; clone size: -; D gene: -; V gene: TRBV19; CDR3 protein: CASSIVQGRQPQHF; CDR3 DNA: TGTGCCAGTAGTATAGTTCAGGGCCGTCAGCCCCAGCATTTT
J gene: TRBJ2-7; clone size: few; D gene: -; V gene: TRBV5-1; CDR3 protein: CASSPTAYSYEQYF; CDR3 DNA: TGCGCCAGCAGCCCGACAGCCTACTCCTACGAGCAGTACTTC
J gene: TRBJ2-5; clone size: -; D gene: -; V gene: TRBV7-8; CDR3 protein: CASSPGQGSYQETQYF; CDR3 DNA: TGTGCCAGCAGCCCGGGGCAGGGGAGTTACCAAGAGACCCAGTACTTC
J gene: TRBJ1-1; clone size: -; D gene: -; V gene: TRBV29-1; CDR3 protein: CSALPQGVDTEAFF; CDR3 DNA: TGCAGCGCCCTGCCCCAGGGCGTGGACACTGAAGCTTTCTTT
J gene: TRBJ1-1; clone size: few; D gene: -; V gene: TRBV29-1; CDR3 protein: CSVVRVGNTEAFF; CDR3 DNA: TGCAGCGTTGTCAGGGTCGGGAACACTGAAGCTTTCTTT
J gene: TRBJ1-2; clone size: -; D gene: -; V gene: TRBV7-3; CDR3 protein: CASSSPGQGYTF; CDR3 DNA: TGTGCCAGCAGCTCCCCGGGGCAGGGCTACACCTTC
J gene: TRBJ2-1; clone size: -; D gene: -; V gene: TRBV20-1; CDR3 protein: CSAPLDNEQFF; CDR3 DNA: TGCAGTGCCCCGTTGGACAATGAGCAGTTCTTC
J gene: TRBJ2-4; clone size: -; D gene: -; V gene: TRBV10-3; CDR3 protein: CAISEFPGDIQYF; CDR3 DNA: TGTGCCATCAGTGAGTTCCCGGGGGACATTCAGTACTTC
J gene: TRBJ1-5; clone size: few; D gene: -; V gene: TRBV2; CDR3 protein: CASTKTPGGNQPQHF; CDR3 DNA: TGTGCCAGCACTAAGACCCCGGGAGGCAATCAGCCCCAGCATTTT
J gene: TRBJ1-2; clone size: -; D gene: -; V gene: TRBV5-6; CDR3 protein: CASSLNRDGYTF; CDR3 DNA: TGTGCCAGCAGCCTAAACAGGGATGGCTACACCTTC
J gene: TRBJ1-1; clone size: -; D gene: TRBD1; V gene: TRBV14; CDR3 protein: CASSQDLGQGPFGAFF; CDR3 DNA: TGTGCCAGCAGCCAAGATCTCGGACAGGGGCCCTTTGGAGCTTTCTTT
J gene: TRBJ2-7; clone size: -; D gene: -; V gene: TRBV29-1; CDR3 protein: CSVEALGPPGGLVLEQYF; CDR3 DNA: TGCAGCGTTGAAGCCCTTGGTCCCCCGGGGGGCCTTGTTCTCGAGCAGTACTTC
J gene: TRBJ2-1; clone size: -; D gene: TRBD2; V gene: TRBV15; CDR3 protein: CATSRDNLGGGSRPEQFF; CDR3 DNA: TGTGCCACCAGCAGAGATAACTTGGGCGGGGGGTCCCGCCCGGAGCAGTTCTTC
J gene: TRBJ1-2; clone size: few; D gene: TRBD1; V gene: TRBV4-1; CDR3 protein: CASSQEPSDRVGGYTF; CDR3 DNA: TGCGCCAGCAGCCAAGAACCCTCCGACAGGGTGGGAGGCTACACCTTC
J gene: TRBJ1-2; clone size: few; D gene: TRBD1; V gene: TRBV5-4; CDR3 protein: CASSQDRNYGYTF; CDR3 DNA: TGTGCCAGCAGCCAGGACAGGAACTATGGCTACACCTTC
J gene: TRBJ1-3; clone size: -; D gene: -; V gene: TRBV19; CDR3 protein: CASSTTELGNTIYF; CDR3 DNA: TGTGCCAGTAGTACGACAGAACTTGGAAACACCATATATTTT
J gene: TRBJ1-1; clone size: -; D gene: -; V gene: TRBV18; CDR3 protein: CASSPPPRGPEAFF; CDR3 DNA: TGTGCCAGCTCACCACCGCCACGGGGGCCTGAAGCTTTCTTT
J gene: TRBJ1-3; clone size: -; D gene: -; V gene: TRBV28; CDR3 protein: CASITSGNTIYF; CDR3 DNA: TGTGCCAGCATTACTTCTGGAAACACCATATATTTT
J gene: TRBJ1-6; clone size: -; D gene: -; V gene: TRBV5-1; CDR3 protein: CASSFGSGENSPLHF; CDR3 DNA: TGCGCCAGCAGCTTTGGGTCAGGGGAAAATTCACCCCTCCACTTT
J gene: TRBJ2-4; clone size: -; D gene: -; V gene: TRBV30; CDR3 protein: CAWSVGLENIQYF; CDR3 DNA: TGTGCCTGGAGTGTAGGGTTGGAAAACATTCAGTACTTC